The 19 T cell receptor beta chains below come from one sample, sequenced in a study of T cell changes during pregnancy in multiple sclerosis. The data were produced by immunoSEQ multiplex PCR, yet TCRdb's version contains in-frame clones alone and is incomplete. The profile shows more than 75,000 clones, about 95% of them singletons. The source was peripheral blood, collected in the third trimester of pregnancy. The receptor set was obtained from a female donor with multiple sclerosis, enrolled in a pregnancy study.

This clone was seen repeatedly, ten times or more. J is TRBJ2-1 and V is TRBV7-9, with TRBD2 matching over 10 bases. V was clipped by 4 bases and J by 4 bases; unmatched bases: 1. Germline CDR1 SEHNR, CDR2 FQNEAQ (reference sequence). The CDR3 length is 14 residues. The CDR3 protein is CASSSTSGYNEQFF. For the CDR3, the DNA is TGTGCCAGCAGCTCGACTAGCGGGTACAATGAGCAGTTCTTC. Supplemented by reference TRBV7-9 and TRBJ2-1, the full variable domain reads DTGVSQNPRHKITKRGQNVTFRCDPISEHNRLYWYRQTLGQGPEFLTYFQNEAQLEKSRLLSDRFSAERPKGSFSTLEIQRTEQGDSAMYLCASSSTSGYNEQFFGPGTRLTVL.

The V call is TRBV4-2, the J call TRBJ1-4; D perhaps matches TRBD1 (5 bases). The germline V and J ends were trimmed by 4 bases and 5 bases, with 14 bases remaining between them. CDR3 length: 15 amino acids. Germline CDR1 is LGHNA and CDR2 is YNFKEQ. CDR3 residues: CASSLDMRHNEKLFF. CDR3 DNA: TGTGCCAGCAGCCTGGACATGCGTCACAATGAAAAACTGTTTTTT.

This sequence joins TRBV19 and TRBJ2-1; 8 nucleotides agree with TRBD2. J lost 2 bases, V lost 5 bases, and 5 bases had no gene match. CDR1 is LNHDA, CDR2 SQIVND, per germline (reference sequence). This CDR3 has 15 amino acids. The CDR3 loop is CASSFNGGAYNEQFF. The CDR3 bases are TGTGCCAGTAGTTTCAACGGGGGGGCCTACAATGAGCAGTTCTTC. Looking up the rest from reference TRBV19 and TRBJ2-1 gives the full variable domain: DGGITQSPKYLFRKEGQNVTLSCEQNLNHDAMYWYRQDPGQGLRLIYYSQIVNDFQKGDIAEGYSVSREKKESFPLTVTSAQKNPTAFYLCASSFNGGAYNEQFFGPGTRLTVL.

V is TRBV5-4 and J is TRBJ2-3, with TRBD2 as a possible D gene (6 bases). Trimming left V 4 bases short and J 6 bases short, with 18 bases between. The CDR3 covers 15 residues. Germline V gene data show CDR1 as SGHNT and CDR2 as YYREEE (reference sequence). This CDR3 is CASSHQAGKVDTQYF. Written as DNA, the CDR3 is TGTGCCAGCAGCCATCAGGCGGGGAAGGTTGATACGCAGTATTTT.

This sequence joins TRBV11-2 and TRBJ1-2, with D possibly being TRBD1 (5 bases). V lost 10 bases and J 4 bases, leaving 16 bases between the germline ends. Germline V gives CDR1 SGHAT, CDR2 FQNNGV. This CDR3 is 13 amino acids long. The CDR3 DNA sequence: TGTGCCACCTCCGGGGCGGGGGGCTATGGCTACACCTTC. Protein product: CATSGAGGYGYTF.

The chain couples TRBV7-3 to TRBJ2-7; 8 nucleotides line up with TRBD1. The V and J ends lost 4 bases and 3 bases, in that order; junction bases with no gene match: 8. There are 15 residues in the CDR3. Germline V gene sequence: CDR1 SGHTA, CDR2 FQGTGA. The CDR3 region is CASSSRQGPLYEQYF. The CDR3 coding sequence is TGTGCCAGCAGCTCCCGACAGGGGCCCCTCTACGAGCAGTACTTC.

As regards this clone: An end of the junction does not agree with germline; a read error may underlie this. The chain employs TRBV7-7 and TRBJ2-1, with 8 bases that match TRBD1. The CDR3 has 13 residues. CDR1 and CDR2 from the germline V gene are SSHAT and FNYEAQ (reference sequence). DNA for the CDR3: TGTGCTAGCAGCCCGGACAGGGCAAATGAGCAGTTCTTC. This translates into CASSPDRANEQFF.

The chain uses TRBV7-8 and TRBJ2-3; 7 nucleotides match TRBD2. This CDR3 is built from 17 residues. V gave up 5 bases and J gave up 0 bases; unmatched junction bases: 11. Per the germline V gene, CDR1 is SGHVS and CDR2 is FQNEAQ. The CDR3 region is CASSPQRGGASTDTQYF. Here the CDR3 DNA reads TGTGCCAGCAGCCCACAACGGGGAGGGGCCAGCACAGATACGCAGTATTTT.

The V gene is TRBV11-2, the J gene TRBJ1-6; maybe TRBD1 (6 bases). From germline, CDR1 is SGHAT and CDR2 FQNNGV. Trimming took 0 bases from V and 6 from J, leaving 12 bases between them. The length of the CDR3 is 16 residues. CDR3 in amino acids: CASSLDQFRGNSPLHF. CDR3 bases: TGTGCCAGCAGCTTAGATCAGTTCAGGGGTAATTCACCCCTCCACTTT.

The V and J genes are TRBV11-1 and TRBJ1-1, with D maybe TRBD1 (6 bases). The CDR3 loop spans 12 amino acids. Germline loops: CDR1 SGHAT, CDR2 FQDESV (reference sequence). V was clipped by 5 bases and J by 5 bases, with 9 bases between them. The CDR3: CASSPRGTEAFF. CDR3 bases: TGTGCCAGCAGCCCAAGGGGGACTGAAGCTTTCTTT. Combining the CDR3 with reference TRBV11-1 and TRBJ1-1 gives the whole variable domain EAEVAQSPRYKITEKSQAVAFWCDPISGHATLYWYRQILGQGPELLVQFQDESVVDDSQLPKDRFSAERLKGVDSTLKIQPAELGDSAMYLCASSPRGTEAFFGQGTRLTVV.

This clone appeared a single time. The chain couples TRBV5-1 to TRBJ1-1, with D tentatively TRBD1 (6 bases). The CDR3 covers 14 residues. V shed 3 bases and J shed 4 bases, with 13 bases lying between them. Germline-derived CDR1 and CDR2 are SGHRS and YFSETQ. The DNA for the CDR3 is TGCGCCAGCAGCTCGACAGGATTGGTCACTGAAGCTTTCTTT. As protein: CASSSTGLVTEAFF.

This CDR3 is CSVDAVGGGGELFF. As DNA, the CDR3 is TGCAGCGTGGACGCGGTAGGGGGTGGTGGGGAGCTGTTTTTT. The chain combines TRBV29-1 with TRBJ2-2; a weak D match, TRBD1 (6 bases). The CDR3 totals 14 residues. Germline CDR1 and CDR2: SQVTM and ANQGSEA. With 6 bases removed from V and 8 bases from J, the gap between germline ends came to 19 bases.

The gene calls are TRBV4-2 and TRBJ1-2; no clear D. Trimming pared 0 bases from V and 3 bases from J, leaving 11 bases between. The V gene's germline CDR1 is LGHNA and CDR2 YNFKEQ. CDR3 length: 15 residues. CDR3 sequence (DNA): TGTGCCAGCAGCCAAGATGCGGAAGAGGACTATGGCTACACCTTC. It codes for CASSQDAEEDYGYTF.

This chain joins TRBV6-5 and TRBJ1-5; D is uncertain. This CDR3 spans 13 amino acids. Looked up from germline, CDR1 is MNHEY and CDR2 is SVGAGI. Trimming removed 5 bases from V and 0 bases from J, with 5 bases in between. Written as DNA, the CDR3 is TGTGCCAGCAGTCCCTATAGCAATCAGCCCCAGCATTTT. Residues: CASSPYSNQPQHF.

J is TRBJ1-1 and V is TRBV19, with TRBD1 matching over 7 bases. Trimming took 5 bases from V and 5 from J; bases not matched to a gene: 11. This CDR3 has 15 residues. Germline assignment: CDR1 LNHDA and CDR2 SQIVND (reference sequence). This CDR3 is CASSVGQPTRTEAFF. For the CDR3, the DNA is TGTGCCAGTAGTGTGGGACAGCCAACCAGGACTGAAGCTTTCTTT.

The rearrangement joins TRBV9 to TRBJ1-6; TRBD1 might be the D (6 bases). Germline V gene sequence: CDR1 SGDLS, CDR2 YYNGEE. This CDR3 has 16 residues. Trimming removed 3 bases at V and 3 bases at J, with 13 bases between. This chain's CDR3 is CASSAARDNYNSPLHF. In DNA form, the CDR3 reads TGTGCCAGCAGCGCAGCCCGGGACAACTATAATTCACCCCTCCACTTT.

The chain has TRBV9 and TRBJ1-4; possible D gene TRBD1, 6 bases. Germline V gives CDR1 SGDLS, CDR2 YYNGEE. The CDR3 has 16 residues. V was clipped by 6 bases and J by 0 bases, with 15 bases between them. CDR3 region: CASTPGGGATNEKLFF. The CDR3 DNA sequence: TGTGCCAGCACCCCGGGGGGGGGCGCAACTAATGAAAAACTGTTTTTT.

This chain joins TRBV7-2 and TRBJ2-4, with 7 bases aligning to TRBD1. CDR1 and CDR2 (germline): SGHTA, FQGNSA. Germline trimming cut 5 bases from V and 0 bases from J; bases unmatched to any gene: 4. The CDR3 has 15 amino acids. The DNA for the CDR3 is TGTGCCAGCAGCCTGGACAGGTCAGCCAAAAACATTCAGTACTTC. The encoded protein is CASSLDRSAKNIQYF.

CDR3 coding DNA: TGCGCCAGCAGCTGGGTCCCGGGACAGAATCAGCCCCAGCATTTT. It codes for CASSWVPGQNQPQHF. The chain has TRBV5-1 and TRBJ1-5, with TRBD1 matching over 7 bases. The germline CDR1 and CDR2 sequences are SGHRS and YFSETQ. The V gene end was trimmed by 3 bases and the J gene end by 4 bases; junction bases not matched to a gene: 7. The CDR3 is 15 amino acids.